A few counts support the clone carrying this T cell receptor beta chain. Its target is not known. The CDR3 runs 13 residues. The ends were cut back, 1 base at V and 1 base at J, with 7 bases in the middle. Germline V gives CDR1 SQVTM, CDR2 ANQGSEA. This entry belongs to a study of identical twins. Study results and limitations: For out-of-frame beta sequences, excess twin sharing was weaker.

A universal primer site arose from template switching, and cDNA bore unique molecular identifiers. TCRdb processed the 5' RACE reads anew with MiXCR; each CDR3 protein has one entry. The table records fewer than 650,000 distinct CDR3 sequences, nearly 10% of them present only once. These data were likewise used in another study, on yellow fever vaccine responses in identical twins.

The receptor was isolated from a woman between 18 and 29 years old in good health. The V and J genes are TRBV29-1 and TRBJ1-1; TRBD1 is a possible D gene (5 bases). The sequencing input was PBMCs. The chain's CDR3 is CSVEGGKNTEAFF. CDR3 DNA sequence: TGCAGCGTTGAAGGGGGGAAGAACACTGAAGCTTTCTTT.